These T cell receptor beta chains were read from a single sample in a study of CD8 T cells in Susac syndrome. TCRdb itself ran the immunoSEQ multiplex PCR reads through MiXCR, one entry per CDR3 protein. The sample holds about 110,000 distinct CDR3 sequences, roughly 97% seen once. Input material: CD4+ T cells from PBMCs. Every receptor here comes from a human donor in good health. CDR3s include the opening cysteine and the closing phenylalanine or tryptophan. D genes are given only for firm matches. Some rows have no size entry. The others give once, few or many, or a class for an expanded clone.

v_call	d_call	clone_size	j_call	cdr3_nt	cdr3_aa
TRBV7-2	TRBD1	-	TRBJ2-2	TGTGCCAGCTGCCCCCCGGGACAGCTCACCGGGGAGCTGTTTTTT	CASCPPGQLTGELFF
TRBV9	-	-	TRBJ2-7	TGTGCCAGCAGCGCCGGCTACGAGCAGTACTTC	CASSAGYEQYF
TRBV9	TRBD2	-	TRBJ2-5	TGTGCCAGCAGCGGGACTAGCGGGGGGGACTGGGAGACCCAGTACTTC	CASSGTSGGDWETQYF
TRBV7-9	-	few	TRBJ1-1	TGTGCCAGCAGCCCGTCCGGCTCCAAGGAGAACACTGAAGCTTTCTTT	CASSPSGSKENTEAFF
TRBV6-5	-	-	TRBJ2-7	TGTGCCAGCGGCCTTGGGGAAGAGCAGTACTTC	CASGLGEEQYF
TRBV18	-	-	TRBJ1-1	TGTGCCAGCTCACCACAGGATAAGAACACTGAAGCTTTCTTT	CASSPQDKNTEAFF
TRBV5-1	TRBD1	once	TRBJ1-1	TGCGCCAGCAGCTTCCCCGGGACAGCGACTGAAGCTTTCTTT	CASSFPGTATEAFF
TRBV19	TRBD1	-	TRBJ1-5	TGTGCCAGTACCGATCCCGGGACAGGGAGGCTTCAGCCCCAGCATTTT	CASTDPGTGRLQPQHF
TRBV25-1	-	-	TRBJ1-1	TGTGCCAGCAGTGAATCGGCAGCTATGAACACTGAAGCTTTCTTT	CASSESAAMNTEAFF
TRBV29-1	-	-	TRBJ2-1	TGCAGCGTTTCCGACAGGAGGCGTCAGTACAATGAGCAGTTCTTC	CSVSDRRRQYNEQFF
TRBV4-3	TRBD2	-	TRBJ2-5	TGCGCCAGCAGCCAAGGGGGGGGATTGGAGACCCAGTACTTC	CASSQGGGLETQYF
TRBV24-1	-	-	TRBJ2-2	TGTGCCACCAGTGACTACACCGGGGAGCTGTTTTTT	CATSDYTGELFF
TRBV5-1	-	-	TRBJ2-6	TGCGCCAGCAGCTTGGCCGTCGTGCCTGGGGCCAACGTCCTGACTTTC	CASSLAVVPGANVLTF
TRBV30	TRBD1	-	TRBJ1-1	TGTGCCTGGACCAAGGCCTCGACAGGGATGAACACTGAAGCTTTCTTT	CAWTKASTGMNTEAFF